These T cell receptor beta chains were read from a single sample in a study of cytotoxic CD8 clonotypes in ibrutinib-treated CLL. TCRdb's table, derived via immunoSEQ multiplex PCR, lists solely in-frame clones and lacks some. This sample has approximately 15,000 clones, with 55% to 80% found just once. This specimen was PBMCs, taken before ibrutinib treatment. These receptors were collected from a human donor with chronic lymphocytic leukemia. Each CDR3 is given with its conserved first and last residue. A D gene is named only where the DNA matches it firmly. Rows may omit the clone size; those that give it use once, few, many or a size class.

DNA: TGTGCCAGCAGCCAACAGGGACAGGAGGGAAGAGAGCAGTACTTC
CDR3: CASSQQGQEGREQYF
size: few
D: TRBD1
J: TRBJ2-7
V: TRBV4-2

DNA: TGTGCCAGCAGTGGCTCGGTCTTGGAAAAACTGTTTTTT
CDR3: CASSGSVLEKLFF
size: -
D: -
J: TRBJ1-4
V: TRBV6-5

DNA: TGTGCCAGCAGTGGGGCTAGCGGGATTGATGCGGATACGCAGTATTTT
CDR3: CASSGASGIDADTQYF
size: -
D: TRBD2
J: TRBJ2-3
V: TRBV2

DNA: TGCGCCAGCAGTCAATCGAACAGGGGGGTGGACACCATATATTTT
CDR3: CASSQSNRGVDTIYF
size: -
D: TRBD1
J: TRBJ1-3
V: TRBV23-1

DNA: TGCGCCAGCAGCTTGTCTCTCCAATCCTACAATGAGCAGTTCTTC
CDR3: CASSLSLQSYNEQFF
size: -
D: -
J: TRBJ2-1
V: TRBV5-1

DNA: TGTGCCAGCTCACCACGGCCGGGAACTAGCGGCTACAATGAGCAGTTCTTC
CDR3: CASSPRPGTSGYNEQFF
size: once
D: TRBD2
J: TRBJ2-1
V: TRBV18

DNA: TGTGCCAGCAGCTGGTGGGTTCAGGGGTGTGGCTACACCTTC
CDR3: CASSWWVQGCGYTF
size: -
D: -
J: TRBJ1-2
V: TRBV5-6

DNA: TGTGCCAGCAGCTTGGACAGGGAAGCTTTCTTT
CDR3: CASSLDREAFF
size: few
D: -
J: TRBJ1-1
V: TRBV5-6

DNA: TGTGCCAGTGGGCCCGGACGGACCCAAGAGACCCAGTACTTC
CDR3: CASGPGRTQETQYF
size: -
D: -
J: TRBJ2-5
V: TRBV19

DNA: TGTGCCAGCAGGGAAGGGGGCACTGAAGCTTTCTTT
CDR3: CASREGGTEAFF
size: -
D: -
J: TRBJ1-1
V: TRBV6-5

DNA: TGCAGCGTTGCTGCAGGGGTCAATCAGCCCCAGCATTTT
CDR3: CSVAAGVNQPQHF
size: -
D: -
J: TRBJ1-5
V: TRBV29-1